This T cell receptor beta chain came from a study of cytomegalovirus exposure and HLA in healthy donors. For the study at large: From 190 million or so T cells, an earlier analysis saw 117 million unique TCR beta sequences.

This clone turned up a few times. With 60 Vbeta and 13 Jbeta primers, the PCR was carried out. Measured with immunoSEQ multiplex PCR; TCRdb has only the in-frame clones, and not every one. The table has over 150,000 clones, 65% to 75% seen once. The sample taken for sequencing was PBMCs. This sequence was found in a man aged 30 to 45 in good health and CMV-seropositive.

The CDR3 loop reads CASSVKGQGPYNEQFF. The CDR3 nucleotides read TGTGCCAGCAGCGTAAAGGGACAGGGTCCTTACAATGAGCAGTTCTTC. V is TRBV9 and J is TRBJ2-1; 9 nucleotides agree with TRBD1. V was clipped by 1 base and J by 4 bases; unmatched bases: 6. Germline assignment: CDR1 SGDLS and CDR2 YYNGEE. There are 16 residues in the CDR3.